Below, 2 T cell receptor beta chains from the same sample are listed, as sequenced in a study of cytotoxic CD8 clonotypes in ibrutinib-treated CLL. TCRdb keeps only in-frame clones here, not all; method: immunoSEQ multiplex PCR. Seen here are around 200,000 clones, about four fifths observed once, and the top ten hold roughly 10%. Here the sequenced sample was PBMCs, taken after 12 months of ibrutinib treatment. Receptors originate from a human donor with chronic lymphocytic leukemia.

The rearrangement links TRBV7-9 to TRBJ2-4; weak D call: TRBD1 (5 bases). The CDR3 is made up of 14 amino acids. The V and J ends lost 2 bases and 8 bases respectively, with 13 bases between them. Per the germline V gene, CDR1 is SEHNR and CDR2 is FQNEAQ (reference sequence). The CDR3, as DNA: TGTGCCAGCAGCTTAAGGCAGGGATTGGACATTCAGTACTTC. As protein: CASSLRQGLDIQYF.

The chain couples TRBV6-1 to TRBJ2-7, with 7 bases identical to TRBD1. Germline CDR1 and CDR2: MNHNS and SASEGT. The CDR3 is made up of 14 amino acids. The J segment lost 4 bases and the V segment lost 10 bases, leaving 13 bases of the junction unmatched. CDR3 nucleotides: TGTGCCACCACCTGGTCCCAGGGGGAGTACGAGCAGTACTTC. Its protein product is CATTWSQGEYEQYF.